The present T cell receptor (beta chain) was sequenced within a study of T cell responses to AZD1222 COVID-19 vaccine. Clones were read by immunoSEQ multiplex PCR, and TCRdb kept only the in-frame ones, dropping some. The sample shows roughly 260,000 clones, roughly 93% of them seen only once. Germline CDR1 reads SEHNR; CDR2 reads FQNEAQ (reference sequence). The length of the CDR3 is 16 residues. J gave up 0 bases and V 4 bases, and 4 bases lay outside the gene matches. The TCR was taken from an adult in good health. The specimen was peripheral blood, collected on day 0 of AZD1222 vaccination. This rearrangement joins TRBV7-9 to TRBJ2-1, with 9 bases identical to TRBD2. Written as DNA, the CDR3 is TGTGCCAGCAGCTCCTTTAGCGGGGGCTCCTACAATGAGCAGTTCTTC. It specifies CASSSFSGGSYNEQFF.